The 25 T cell receptor beta chains reported below all come from one sample, sequenced in a study of T cell responses to AZD1222 COVID-19 vaccine. Clones were sequenced by immunoSEQ multiplex PCR, and TCRdb holds only the in-frame ones, with some missing. The table has about 70,000 clones, more than 70% seen once. Specimen: peripheral blood, collected 28 days after the second dose of the MenACWY control vaccine. These receptors were obtained from an adult who received the MenACWY meningococcal vaccine as a control.

The gene calls are TRBV28 and TRBJ1-1; no firm D call. With 3 bases removed from V and 10 bases from J, the gap between germline ends came to 21 bases. CDR1 and CDR2 (germline): MDHEN, SYDVKM. There are 15 residues in the CDR3. CDR3 loop: CASSFDTRLYEVAFF. CDR3 DNA: TGTGCCAGCAGTTTTGACACACGGCTCTACGAAGTAGCTTTCTTT. Based on the CDR3 plus reference TRBV28 and TRBJ1-1, the full variable domain is DVKVTQSSRYLVKRTGEKVFLECVQDMDHENMFWYRQDPGLGLRLIYFSYDVKMKEKGDIPEGYSVSREKKERFSLILESASTNQTSMYLCASSFDTRLYEVAFFGQGTRLTVV.

The V gene is TRBV7-2, the J gene TRBJ1-5, with D hard to call. V lost 2 bases to trimming and J lost 6 bases, with 14 bases between them. Germline V gene data show CDR1 as SGHTA and CDR2 as FQGNSA. This CDR3 region has 15 residues. The chain's CDR3 is CASSLRALRGQPQHF. As DNA, the CDR3 is TGTGCCAGCAGCTTAAGGGCCCTCCGGGGTCAGCCCCAGCATTTT.

This chain joins TRBV30 and TRBJ1-3; the D is unclear. The CDR3 is 13 residues long. Germline V gives CDR1 GTSNPN, CDR2 SVGIG (reference sequence). V lost 1 base to trimming and J lost 4 bases, with 8 bases between them. The CDR3 sequence is CAWSGGYGNTIYF. Here the CDR3 DNA reads TGTGCCTGGAGTGGGGGATACGGAAACACCATATATTTT.

The CDR3 bases are TGTGCCACCAGCAGAGCGTTGGAGACTTGGGAGACCCAGTACTTC. Amino acids: CATSRALETWETQYF. The rearrangement uses TRBV15 and TRBJ2-5; D remains ambiguous. Germline CDR1 and CDR2: LNHNV and YYDKDF (reference sequence). The CDR3 length is 15 residues. Between the trimmed V and J ends, which lost 1 base and 5 bases, there was a span of 14 bases.

The chain combines TRBV4-1 with TRBJ2-5; possibly TRBD2 for D (5 bases). The CDR3 has 16 residues. Trimming removed 1 base from V and 5 bases from J, with 17 bases in between. Germline lookup yields CDR1 MGHRA and CDR2 YSYEKL. The CDR3 protein is CASSQVLDSSGETQYF. The CDR3 coding sequence is TGCGCCAGCAGCCAAGTCCTGGACTCCAGTGGGGAGACCCAGTACTTC.

This chain joins TRBV18 and TRBJ1-2, with D possibly TRBD1 on 5 matching bases. CDR3 length: 20 amino acids. CDR1 and CDR2 from the germline V gene are KGHSH and LQKENI. V was shortened by 1 base and J by 0 bases, with 24 bases between the two germline ends. The CDR3 DNA is TGTGCCAGCTCACCACTTCCCCCCGGGGGACCCCAGGGCCCTAACTATGGCTACACCTTC. This sequence encodes CASSPLPPGGPQGPNYGYTF.

This chain uses TRBV4-1 with TRBJ2-7; no reliable D call. CDR1 is MGHRA and CDR2 is YSYEKL in the germline V gene. This CDR3 comprises 14 residues. Trimming cost V 2 bases and J 0 bases, with 8 bases left between them. CDR3 bases: TGCGCCAGCAGCCAATCCCGGAGCTCCTACGAGCAGTACTTC. It is translated as CASSQSRSSYEQYF.

The chain joins TRBV12-3 or TRBV12-4 to TRBJ2-7; either TRBD1 or TRBD2 may fit D (5 bases each). CDR3 length: 13 residues. Deletions cut 5 bases from V and 4 bases from J, with 12 bases between. Here the CDR3 DNA reads TGTGCCAGCAGTCTGACTGGGGGTTACGAGCAGTACTTC. This gives the protein CASSLTGGYEQYF.

This clone appeared a single time. The V call is TRBV2, the J call TRBJ1-1, with 7 bases matching TRBD1. Germline CDR1 and CDR2: SNHLY and FYNNEI. This CDR3 spans 15 amino acids. V shed 6 bases and J 5 bases; nucleotides not matched to a gene: 12. The CDR3 sequence: CASRPNRGGGTEAFF. In DNA, the CDR3 is TGTGCCAGCAGACCGAACAGGGGTGGAGGGACTGAAGCTTTCTTT.

The chain couples TRBV2 to TRBJ1-2; weak D call: TRBD1 (6 bases). In germline, CDR1 is SNHLY, CDR2 FYNNEI. The V gene lost 5 bases and the J gene lost 4 bases, with 14 bases spanning the gap. This CDR3 is built from 14 residues. The CDR3 DNA reads TGTGCCAGCAGTCAGAAGGGGGGAGGCTATGGCTACACCTTC. It specifies CASSQKGGGYGYTF. Looking up the rest from reference TRBV2 and TRBJ1-2 gives the full variable domain: EPEVTQTPSHQVTQMGQEVILRCVPISNHLYFYWYRQILGQKVEFLVSFYNNEISEKSEIFDDQFSVERPDGSNFTLKIRSTKLEDSAMYFCASSQKGGGYGYTFGSGTRLTVV.

The chain couples TRBV18 to TRBJ2-2; D is unclear. The CDR3 runs 15 residues. Trimming took 6 bases from V and 1 from J, leaving 12 bases between them. Germline V gene sequence: CDR1 KGHSH, CDR2 LQKENI. The CDR3 sequence: CASSLPFKNTGELFF. The CDR3 DNA is TGTGCCAGCTCCCTCCCTTTTAAGAACACCGGGGAGCTGTTTTTT. Drawing the rest from reference TRBV18 and TRBJ2-2, the complete variable domain is NAGVMQNPRHLVRRRGQEARLRCSPMKGHSHVYWYRQLPEEGLKFMVYLQKENIIDESGMPKERFSAEFPKEGPSILRIQQVVRGDSAAYFCASSLPFKNTGELFFGEGSRLTVL.

This sequence joins TRBV27 and TRBJ2-5; 7 bases map to TRBD2. This CDR3 is built from 15 residues. With V trimmed by 6 bases and J by 1 base, 8 bases remained unmatched. Germline V gene data show CDR1 as MNHEY and CDR2 as SMNVEV (reference sequence). CDR3 DNA: TGTGCCAGCAGACCCGAGCGGGGCCTCCAAGAGACCCAGTACTTC. Protein product: CASRPERGLQETQYF.

The V gene is TRBV7-9, the J gene TRBJ2-1, with D perhaps being TRBD1 or TRBD2 (5 bases each). The CDR3 loop spans 15 amino acids. V was pared by 4 bases and J by 5 bases, with 15 bases between. Germline V gene lookup returns CDR1 SEHNR and CDR2 FQNEAQ (reference sequence). CDR3 nucleotides: TGTGCCAGCAGCTCGTTACCGGGACGGCACAATGAGCAGTTCTTC. It yields the protein CASSSLPGRHNEQFF. The full variable domain, in which reference TRBV7-9 and TRBJ2-1 provide the parts outside the CDR3, is DTGVSQNPRHKITKRGQNVTFRCDPISEHNRLYWYRQTLGQGPEFLTYFQNEAQLEKSRLLSDRFSAERPKGSFSTLEIQRTEQGDSAMYLCASSSLPGRHNEQFFGPGTRLTVL.

J is TRBJ1-4 and V is TRBV4-3; D is perhaps TRBD1 (6 bases). This CDR3 is built from 15 residues. In germline, CDR1 is LGHNA, CDR2 YSLEER. The germline V and J ends were trimmed by 0 bases and 5 bases, with 10 bases remaining between them. This chain's CDR3 is CASSQDRGVNEKLFF. CDR3 bases: TGCGCCAGCAGCCAAGATAGGGGGGTAAATGAAAAACTGTTTTTT.

This chain joins TRBV7-6 and TRBJ1-1; TRBD1 aligns across 9 bases. The CDR3 covers 15 residues. CDR1 is SGHVS and CDR2 is FNYEAQ in the germline V gene. Trimming cost V 1 base and J 7 bases; bases outside gene matches: 7. CDR3 in amino acids: CASSLEGQGQGEAFF. The CDR3 DNA follows: TGTGCCAGCAGCTTAGAGGGACAGGGCCAGGGTGAAGCTTTCTTT.

V is TRBV28 and J is TRBJ1-2, with a possible D match to TRBD1 (6 bases). From germline, CDR1 is MDHEN and CDR2 SYDVKM. Trimming left V 6 bases short and J 3 bases short, with 11 bases between. The CDR3 is 13 residues long. Here the CDR3 reads CASRPGADYGYTF. CDR3 DNA: TGTGCCAGCAGGCCGGGGGCGGACTATGGCTACACCTTC.

This clone rates as medium-sized. V usage is TRBV23-1 and J usage is TRBJ2-5, with D possibly TRBD1 on 6 matching bases. TRBV23-1 is marked as an open reading frame, function uncertain. The CDR3 consists of 17 residues. V was trimmed by 4 bases and J by 0 bases, leaving 18 bases between them. The CDR3 nucleotides read TGCGCCAGCAGTCGTAAAGAACCTCAGGGGAACCAAGAGACCCAGTACTTC. Its translation is CASSRKEPQGNQETQYF.

The chain couples TRBV7-3 to TRBJ1-1; D possibly corresponds to TRBD1 (5 bases). Germline CDR1 reads SGHTA; CDR2 reads FQGTGA. The CDR3 runs 13 residues. The V end was cut by 8 bases, the J end by 1 base, with 11 bases between. The CDR3: CASATGPNTEAFF. The CDR3 coding sequence is TGTGCCAGCGCTACGGGGCCGAACACTGAAGCTTTCTTT.

The gene calls are TRBV16 and TRBJ1-5, with D possibly being TRBD1 (6 bases). Trimming took off 8 bases at V and 2 bases at J, with 13 bases between the two ends. CDR3 length equals 14 residues. Germline V gives CDR1 KGHSY, CDR2 FQNENV. DNA of the CDR3: TGTGCCAGCGCCCCCAGGGGCCGCAATCAGCCCCAGCATTTT. Encoded protein: CASAPRGRNQPQHF. Full variable domain (rest looked up from reference TRBV16 and TRBJ1-5): GEEVAQTPKHLVRGEGQKAKLYCAPIKGHSYVFWYQQVLKNEFKFLISFQNENVFDETGMPKERFSAKCLPNSPCSLEIQATKLEDSAVYFCASAPRGRNQPQHFGDGTRLSIL.

This chain links TRBV4-3 with TRBJ2-7; D remains ambiguous. Per germline, CDR1 LGHNA and CDR2 YSLEER. The V and J ends lost 0 bases and 3 bases respectively, with 9 bases between them. The CDR3 contains 14 residues. CDR3 sequence (DNA): TGCGCCAGCAGCCAAGATCCCACAGTCTACGAGCAGTACTTC. Amino acid sequence: CASSQDPTVYEQYF.

This chain connects TRBV5-5 to TRBJ1-4; 7 bases map to TRBD1. The J segment lost 5 bases and the V segment lost 5 bases, leaving 6 bases of the junction unmatched. The CDR3 totals 14 residues. Germline V lookup: CDR1 SGHKS, CDR2 YYEKEE (reference sequence). As DNA, the CDR3 is TGTGCCAGCAGTGGGGACAGATGGAATGAAAAACTGTTTTTT. This encodes CASSGDRWNEKLFF.

The chain employs TRBV2 and TRBJ1-1; no firm D call. This CDR3 has 14 amino acids. Germline CDR1 is SNHLY and CDR2 is FYNNEI. Trimming took off 6 bases at V and 2 bases at J, with 13 bases between the two ends. The DNA of the CDR3 is TGTGCCAGCAGGAACAACCCCGTTAACACTGAAGCTTTCTTT. Encoded protein: CASRNNPVNTEAFF.

This chain joins TRBV28 and TRBJ2-6, with D perhaps TRBD2 (5 bases). The CDR3 contains 15 residues. Trimming pared 3 bases from V and 0 bases from J, leaving 6 bases between. Germline lookup yields CDR1 MDHEN and CDR2 SYDVKM. The CDR3 DNA is TGTGCCAGCAGTTTCGGGAACTCTGGGGCCAACGTCCTGACTTTC. It yields the protein CASSFGNSGANVLTF.

CDR3 sequence: CSVDGLNTEAFF. CDR3 bases: TGCAGCGTGGACGGTTTGAACACTGAAGCTTTCTTT. The chain carries TRBV29-1 and TRBJ1-1; D is unclear. The germline V and J ends were trimmed by 6 bases and 0 bases, with 8 bases remaining between them. The CDR3 extends over 12 amino acids. Germline V gene lookup returns CDR1 SQVTM and CDR2 ANQGSEA.

The chain combines TRBV10-2 with TRBJ1-6; unclear D gene. Per the germline V gene, CDR1 is WSHSY and CDR2 is SAAADI. CDR3 length equals 13 residues. Trimming removed 6 bases from V and 9 bases from J, with 12 bases in between. The CDR3 spells CASSTRLGSPLHF. In DNA form, the CDR3 reads TGCGCCAGCAGCACCAGGCTGGGTTCACCCCTCCACTTT.